The T cell receptor (beta chain) under discussion was sequenced for a study of patients and donors after allogeneic stem cell transplantation. Via MiXCR, TCRdb re-called the RT-PCR reads, giving one row per CDR3 protein. This table holds approximately 170,000 distinct CDR3 sequences, approximately 22% found once. This clonotype was found a few times. The germline CDR1 and CDR2 sequences are SGHRS and YFSETQ. With 1 base clipped from V and 3 bases from J, the junction kept 6 bases outside the gene matches. CDR3 length: 16 amino acids. The source of this sequence is a human donor who was either an allogeneic HSCT recipient or a stem cell or donor lymphocyte infusion donor (not recorded which). It is not recorded whose cells these are; they may come from a transplant donor. The sample comprised blood, either unsorted or a sorted T cell fraction (not recorded which). The chain links TRBV5-1 to TRBJ1-2; TRBD1 aligns across 10 bases. In DNA, the CDR3 is TGCGCCAGCAGCTTGATGACAGGGGGCCGAGACTATGGCTACACCTTC. Its protein product is CASSLMTGGRDYGYTF.